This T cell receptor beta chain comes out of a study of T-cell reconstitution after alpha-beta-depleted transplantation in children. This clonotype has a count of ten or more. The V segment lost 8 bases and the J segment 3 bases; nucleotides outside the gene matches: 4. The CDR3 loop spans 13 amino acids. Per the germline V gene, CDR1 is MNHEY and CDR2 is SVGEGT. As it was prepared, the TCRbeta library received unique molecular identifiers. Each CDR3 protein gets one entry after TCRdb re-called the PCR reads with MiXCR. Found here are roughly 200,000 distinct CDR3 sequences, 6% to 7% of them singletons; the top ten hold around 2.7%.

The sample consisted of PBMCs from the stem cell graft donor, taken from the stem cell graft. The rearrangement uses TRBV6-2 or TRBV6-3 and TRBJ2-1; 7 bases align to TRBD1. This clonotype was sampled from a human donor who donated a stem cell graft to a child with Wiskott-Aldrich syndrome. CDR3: CASGRQGYNEQFF. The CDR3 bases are TGTGCCAGCGGACGACAGGGCTACAATGAGCAGTTCTTC.